This T cell receptor beta chain was recovered during a study of monozygotic twins with inflammatory bowel disease. Findings and limits, study-wide: Healthy co-twins exceeded IBD patients in TCRbeta diversity as measured by inverse Simpson. Similarity of repertoires did not differ between concordant and discordant twins, possibly from limited power.

The quantity of total RNA per TCR library was about 3,700 ng. From the 5' RACE reads, TCRdb lists one entry per CDR3 protein and no DNA. The table for this sample gives fewer than 350,000 distinct CDR3 sequences. With regard to this clonotype: Its antigen is still unknown.

The germline CDR1 and CDR2 sequences are SGHAT and FQNNGV. This CDR3 is 16 amino acids long. V gene TRBV11-2 combines with J gene TRBJ1-4. The TCR originated in a human donor with ulcerative colitis or Crohn's disease, or a healthy co-twin of an affected twin (not recorded which). The sequenced sample was blood. The chain's CDR3 is CASSPLPTATNEKLFF.